The clone carrying this T cell receptor beta chain was detected only once. Other DNA sequences within the sample encode an identical CDR3. Trimming removed 4 bases from V and 5 bases from J; junction bases left unmatched: 6. The CDR3 length is 15 residues. CDR1 and CDR2 (germline): SGHRS, YFSETQ. The data derive from a study of blood T cell repertoires in COVID-19. The overall study: The cDNA or gDNA used as material had been derived from T cells, B-cell-depleted T cells, or PBMCs.

Two negative PCRs, clearance, or symptom resolution had been documented for recovered Cohort 3 donors. TCRdb's copy holds only in-frame clones and misses some; the assay was immunoSEQ multiplex PCR. The sample lists hundreds of thousands of clones; 75% to 90% were seen once. The chain has TRBV5-1 and TRBJ2-2; 9 bases agree with TRBD1. Sequencing was carried out using PBMCs or T cells enriched from blood (not recorded which). The receptor comes from a woman aged 60-75 years who had recovered from COVID-19. CDR3 nucleotides: TGCGCCAGCAGCCCGGACAGGGGAGGAACCGGGGAGCTGTTTTTT. Encoded protein: CASSPDRGGTGELFF.